The 30 T cell receptor beta chains below were found in one sample sequenced in a study of blood T cells in healthy people across ages. PCR was performed a second time for about 7 to 11 cycles using a sample-barcoded 5' primer and a J-beta primer mix. TCRdb reprocessed the 5' RACE reads with MiXCR, giving one entry per CDR3 protein. The sample lists more than 650,000 distinct CDR3 sequences, around half occurring once. Sequenced material: blood. The receptors stem from a man older than 75 in good health.

This chain links TRBV18 with TRBJ2-7, with D perhaps TRBD1 (5 bases). The CDR3 is 13 residues long. V was trimmed by 3 bases and J by 3 bases, leaving 9 bases between them. Germline loops: CDR1 KGHSH, CDR2 LQKENI. The DNA for the CDR3 is TGTGCCAGCTCACCGGCAGGGATCTACGAGCAGTACTTC. As protein: CASSPAGIYEQYF.

The chain couples TRBV7-2 to TRBJ2-2; D is ambiguous. The CDR3 loop spans 14 amino acids. Germline CDR1 SGHTA, CDR2 FQGNSA. V lost 7 bases to trimming and J lost 1 base, with 10 bases between them. The CDR3 here is CASKIDLNTGELFF. The CDR3 nucleotides are TGTGCCAGCAAAATAGACCTGAACACCGGGGAGCTGTTTTTT. Drawing the rest from reference TRBV7-2 and TRBJ2-2, the complete variable domain is GAGVSQSPSNKVTEKGKDVELRCDPISGHTALYWYRQSLGQGLEFLIYFQGNSAPDKSGLPSDRFSAERTGGSVSTLTIQRTQQEDSAVYLCASKIDLNTGELFFGEGSRLTVL.

This chain links TRBV6-5 with TRBJ2-1; TRBD2 aligns across 15 bases. This CDR3 comprises 16 residues. Germline V gene sequence: CDR1 MNHEY, CDR2 SVGAGI. The ends lost 0 bases at V and 7 bases at J; junction bases unmatched: 1. CDR3 loop: CASSYSGTSGRNEQFF. In nucleotides, the CDR3 is TGTGCCAGCAGTTACTCGGGGACTAGCGGGAGGAATGAGCAGTTCTTC.

V is TRBV5-1 and J is TRBJ1-1; D gene uncertain. Germline V gene sequence: CDR1 SGHRS, CDR2 YFSETQ. V was pared by 3 bases and J by 0 bases, with 12 bases between. There are 15 residues in the CDR3. The CDR3 loop is CASSSTANLNTEAFF. CDR3 in DNA: TGCGCCAGCAGCTCGACCGCCAATTTGAACACTGAAGCTTTCTTT.

This clonotype was recorded at least ten times. The chain carries TRBV27 and TRBJ2-7; 14 positions agree with TRBD2. In germline, CDR1 is MNHEY, CDR2 SMNVEV (reference sequence). After removal of 4 bases from V and 0 bases from J, the junction contained 5 bases not matched to a gene. This CDR3 contains 17 residues. This CDR3 is CASSSRLAGGNSYEQYF. The DNA of the CDR3 is TGTGCCAGCAGTTCAAGACTAGCGGGAGGGAACTCCTACGAGCAGTACTTC.

This clonotype was observed a handful of times. V usage is TRBV7-2 and J usage is TRBJ2-3; no clear D gene. Trimming removed 4 bases from V and 14 bases from J, with 19 bases in between. The CDR3 is made up of 13 amino acids. Looked up from germline, CDR1 is SGHTA and CDR2 is FQGNSA. CDR3 loop: CASSSNLGGYAYF. The CDR3 DNA reads TGTGCCAGCAGCTCGAACCTAGGCGGATACGCGTATTTT.

This chain joins TRBV25-1 and TRBJ1-4; D perhaps matches TRBD1 (6 bases). This CDR3 region has 13 residues. Germline V lookup: CDR1 MGHDK, CDR2 SYGVNS. With 8 bases removed from V and 4 bases from J, the gap between germline ends came to 11 bases. The CDR3 spells CASGGGLNEKLFF. The DNA of the CDR3 is TGTGCCAGCGGTGGGGGCCTTAATGAAAAACTGTTTTTT.

In its sample, this clonotype was seen a few times. CDR3 coding DNA: TGCAGTGCCTACATGATAGCCAAAAACATTCAGTACTTC. It specifies CSAYMIAKNIQYF. The chain has TRBV20-1 and TRBJ2-4; D gene ambiguous. The CDR3 totals 13 residues. The V end lost 6 bases, the J end lost 0 bases, and 9 bases lay between the germline ends. Per the germline V gene, CDR1 is DFQATT and CDR2 is SNEGSKA (reference sequence).

The chain joins TRBV12-5 to TRBJ2-1; no clear D gene. Germline V gene data show CDR1 as LGHNT and CDR2 as FRNRAP. This CDR3 comprises 14 residues. V dropped 6 bases and J dropped 1 base, with 10 bases sitting between them. The DNA for the CDR3 is TGTGCTAGTGGCCCCTCCACTTCCTACAATGAGCAGTTCTTC. This encodes CASGPSTSYNEQFF.

This clonotype came up a few times. V usage is TRBV12-3 or TRBV12-4 and J usage is TRBJ2-7, with D perhaps matching TRBD2 (5 bases). Trimming pared 4 bases from V and 2 bases from J, leaving 18 bases between. The CDR3 spans 16 residues. DNA of the CDR3: TGTGCCAGCAGTTCTGAGGTCGGGCGGGTTACCTACGAGCAGTACTTC. It encodes CASSSEVGRVTYEQYF.

The chain combines TRBV12-5 with TRBJ2-3; D not resolved. Trimming shortened V by 0 bases and J by 14 bases, and 12 bases separated the two germline ends. Per germline, CDR1 LGHNT and CDR2 FRNRAP. This CDR3 is built from 12 residues. DNA of the CDR3: TGTGCTAGTGGTTTGGTAGTCAGATACGCGTATTTT. Translated: CASGLVVRYAYF.

The rearrangement uses TRBV20-1 and TRBJ1-1; no firm D call. The CDR3 runs 12 residues. Germline lookup yields CDR1 DFQATT and CDR2 SNEGSKA (reference sequence). The V gene lost 7 bases and the J gene lost 1 base, with 10 bases spanning the gap. The CDR3 DNA is TGCAGTGTTTTGACTGCGAACACTGAAGCTTTCTTT. This sequence encodes CSVLTANTEAFF.

This clonotype has more than one count but fewer than ten. The chain recombines TRBV15 with TRBJ2-5, with a possible D match to TRBD2 (5 bases). V was pared by 6 bases and J by 4 bases, with 12 bases between. Germline V lookup: CDR1 LNHNV, CDR2 YYDKDF (reference sequence). The CDR3 sequence is 13 residues long. CDR3 DNA: TGTGCCACCAGTGGGTTCCGGGGAGAGACCCAGTACTTC. Translation gives CATSGFRGETQYF.

The chain employs TRBV10-3 and TRBJ2-3; D may be TRBD2 (6 bases). V was cut by 6 bases and J by 2 bases, with 24 bases left in between. Per germline, CDR1 ENHRY and CDR2 SYGVKD. There are 18 residues in the CDR3. DNA of the CDR3: TGTGCCATCAGCAACCCGAAAGTTGCGGGACTTGACACAGATACGCAGTATTTT. It specifies CAISNPKVAGLDTDTQYF.

The CDR3 sequence is CASSPGGAPINQPQHF. The CDR3 bases are TGCGCCAGCAGCCCGGGGGGAGCCCCAATCAATCAGCCCCAGCATTTT. V and J are TRBV5-1 and TRBJ1-5; tentative D call: TRBD1 (5 bases). V was trimmed by 4 bases and J by 3 bases, leaving 17 bases between them. Germline CDR1 and CDR2: SGHRS and YFSETQ. CDR3 length equals 16 residues.

A word on this clonotype: An end of the junction differs from the germline gene, which may be a read error. This chain joins TRBV6-5 and TRBJ2-7; 11 bases map to TRBD1. Judging by the DNA end, TRBJ2-5 fits better; the J call may be wrong. Germline V gene data show CDR1 as MNHEY and CDR2 as SVGAGI. The CDR3 loop spans 14 amino acids. CDR3 nucleotides: TGTGCCAGCAGTGACTCGGGGACAGGGGGGACCCAGTACTTC. Amino acids: CASSDSGTGGTQYF.

This clonotype was seen a single time. This chain links TRBV3-1 with TRBJ2-5; no firm D call. The CDR3 sequence is 18 residues long. Trimming shortened V by 0 bases and J by 2 bases, and 19 bases separated the two germline ends. The germline CDR1 and CDR2 sequences are LGHDT and YNNKEL (reference sequence). The CDR3 region is CASSQDMTQSEAQETQYF. CDR3 coding DNA: TGTGCCAGCAGCCAAGATATGACCCAATCTGAGGCACAAGAGACCCAGTACTTC.

The chain links TRBV15 to TRBJ2-1; D uncertain. V gave up 0 bases and J gave up 10 bases, with 10 bases separating them. The CDR3 is 13 amino acids. The germline V gene encodes CDR1 LNHNV and CDR2 YYDKDF (reference sequence). The DNA for the CDR3 is TGTGCCACCAGCAGAGATCAAGGAGCGGAGCAGTTCTTC. As protein: CATSRDQGAEQFF.

The genes are TRBV27 and TRBJ1-2; 7 nucleotides match TRBD1. Germline V CDR1 and CDR2: MNHEY, SMNVEV (reference sequence). J was trimmed by 5 bases and V by 5 bases; bases with no gene match: 20. The CDR3 runs 18 residues. The CDR3 loop reads CASSPSGLQGTPMYGYTF. CDR3 sequence (DNA): TGTGCCAGCAGTCCTTCCGGCTTACAGGGGACCCCTATGTATGGCTACACCTTC.

V gene TRBV24-1 combines with J gene TRBJ2-5, with 7 bases lining up with TRBD2. The CDR3 extends over 15 amino acids. The V gene's germline CDR1 is KGHDR and CDR2 SFDVKD. The V gene end was trimmed by 6 bases and the J gene end by 4 bases; junction bases not matched to a gene: 10. Here the CDR3 DNA reads TGTGCCACCAGTCCGGGCGGGAGATCTGCAGAGACCCAGTACTTC. Amino acids: CATSPGGRSAETQYF.

This clonotype was recorded a few times. This chain uses TRBV20-1 with TRBJ2-1, with 7 bases aligning to TRBD2. The CDR3 covers 15 residues. Trimming at V came to 2 bases and at J to 0 bases, leaving 4 bases not matched to a gene. Germline-derived CDR1 and CDR2 are DFQATT and SNEGSKA (reference sequence). The CDR3 spells CSARKPSGSYNEQFF. The CDR3 DNA is TGCAGTGCTAGAAAACCTAGCGGCTCCTACAATGAGCAGTTCTTC.

This clonotype has at least ten counts. J is TRBJ2-7 and V is TRBV12-3 or TRBV12-4; D is possibly TRBD1 (5 bases). The V gene lost 11 bases and the J gene lost 0 bases, with 11 bases spanning the gap. The CDR3 runs 12 residues. The CDR3 loop reads CASKTASYEQYF. As DNA, the CDR3 is TGTGCCTCGAAGACAGCCTCCTACGAGCAGTACTTC.

V usage is TRBV7-2 and J usage is TRBJ2-1; 8 nucleotides line up with TRBD1. The CDR3 totals 15 residues. The V segment lost 5 bases and the J segment 10 bases; nucleotides outside the gene matches: 13. Per germline, CDR1 SGHTA and CDR2 FQGNSA. The DNA for the CDR3 is TGTGCCAGCAGCGCAAGGACAGGGCTGGGTTGGGAGCAGTTCTTC. This encodes CASSARTGLGWEQFF.

In this sample, this clonotype turned up once. The chain is built from TRBV28 and TRBJ2-1, with D possibly being TRBD2 (6 bases). The CDR3 has 12 residues. Germline V gene sequence: CDR1 MDHEN, CDR2 SYDVKM. V was cut by 5 bases and J by 13 bases, with 15 bases left in between. The CDR3 DNA is TGTGCCAGCAGTCAAACACGGGGGACCCAGTTCTTC. It is translated as CASSQTRGTQFF.

The chain joins TRBV19 to TRBJ1-4; 9 nucleotides line up with TRBD1. From germline, CDR1 is LNHDA and CDR2 SQIVND (reference sequence). Unmatched junction bases numbered 5, after V lost 7 bases and J lost 8 bases. The CDR3 spans 13 residues. CDR3 sequence (DNA): TGTGCCAGTACGAGACAGGGGGACGAAAAACTGTTTTTT. Its translation: CASTRQGDEKLFF.

This clonotype has a handful of counts. The chain has TRBV12-3 or TRBV12-4 and TRBJ2-5; 9 positions agree with TRBD2. The DNA end is more similar to TRBJ2-7, so the J call may be wrong. The CDR3 extends over 16 amino acids. CDR3 DNA sequence: TGTGCCAGCAGGAGTCCGGGACTAGCTTCTATCCACGAGCAGTACTTC. Translation: CASRSPGLASIHEQYF.

The genes are TRBV10-3 and TRBJ2-4; weak D call: TRBD2 (5 bases). The assigned J gene may be wrong: the sequence end matches TRBJ2-7 better. This CDR3 comprises 15 residues. Germline V gene data show CDR1 as ENHRY and CDR2 as SYGVKD. DNA of the CDR3: TGTGCCATCAGCGAAGGACTCAGAGCTTCCTACGAGCAGTACTTC. Translation: CAISEGLRASYEQYF.

Only a few counts were recorded for this clonotype. J is TRBJ2-1 and V is TRBV25-1; no definite D call. The V end was cut by 3 bases, the J end by 8 bases, with 5 bases between. The germline CDR1 and CDR2 sequences are MGHDK and SYGVNS. CDR3 length: 11 residues. This chain's CDR3 is CASSDLHEQFF. The CDR3, as DNA: TGTGCCAGCAGTGACCTACATGAGCAGTTCTTC. Filled out from reference TRBV25-1 and TRBJ2-1, the complete variable domain reads EADIYQTPRYLVIGTGKKITLECSQTMGHDKMYWYQQDPGMELHLIHYSYGVNSTEKGDLSSESTVSRIRTEHFPLTLESARPSHTSQYLCASSDLHEQFFGPGTRLTVL.

The chain recombines TRBV6-7 with TRBJ2-3; TRBD2 matches at 8 bases. TRBV6-7 is recorded as an ORF, its role being uncertain. The CDR3 has 19 residues. V trimming: 0 bases; J trimming: 14 bases; junction bases outside the gene matches: 25. CDR3 in DNA: TGTGCCAGCAGTTACTCGATTCCGGGACTAGGGTTGGAGCACAGATACGCGTATTTT. This gives the protein CASSYSIPGLGLEHRYAYF.

This chain joins TRBV27 and TRBJ1-2; D is undetermined. Trimming shortened V by 11 bases and J by 2 bases, and 9 bases separated the two germline ends. Per germline, CDR1 MNHEY and CDR2 SMNVEV (reference sequence). This CDR3 is 11 amino acids long. The CDR3 nucleotides read TGTGCCGTCTTCACCAACTATGGCTACACCTTC. Residues: CAVFTNYGYTF.